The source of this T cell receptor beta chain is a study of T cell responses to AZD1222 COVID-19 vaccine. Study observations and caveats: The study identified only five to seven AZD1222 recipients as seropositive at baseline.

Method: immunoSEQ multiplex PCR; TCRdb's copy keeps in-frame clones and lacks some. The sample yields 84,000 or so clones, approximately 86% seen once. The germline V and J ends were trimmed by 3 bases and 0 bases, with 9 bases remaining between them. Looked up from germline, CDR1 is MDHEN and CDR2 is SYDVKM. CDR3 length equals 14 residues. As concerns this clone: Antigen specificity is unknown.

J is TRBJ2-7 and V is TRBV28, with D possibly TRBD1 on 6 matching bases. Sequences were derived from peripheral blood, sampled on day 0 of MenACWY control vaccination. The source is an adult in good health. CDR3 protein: CASSLVGASYEQYF. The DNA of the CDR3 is TGTGCCAGCAGTTTGGTGGGGGCCTCCTACGAGCAGTACTTC. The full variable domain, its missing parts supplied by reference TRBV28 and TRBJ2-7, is DVKVTQSSRYLVKRTGEKVFLECVQDMDHENMFWYRQDPGLGLRLIYFSYDVKMKEKGDIPEGYSVSREKKERFSLILESASTNQTSMYLCASSLVGASYEQYFGPGTRLTVT.